This T cell receptor beta chain was sequenced in a study of T cells after yellow fever vaccination. Study summary: Preparing low-cell-number fractions relied on SMART-Seq v4 Ultra Low Input.

This clonotype was observed many times. MiXCR, applied by TCRdb to the 5' RACE reads, yields one record per CDR3 protein. The sample yields a few hundred thousand distinct CDR3 sequences, about 3% seen once. There are 16 residues in the CDR3. The germline V gene has CDR1 SEHNR and CDR2 FQNEAQ (reference sequence). The V segment lost 6 bases and the J segment 5 bases; nucleotides outside the gene matches: 8. The starting material was CD4+ T cells sorted from PBMCs, obtained 10 days after the yellow fever booster vaccination. V is TRBV7-9 and J is TRBJ2-2; 11 positions match TRBD1. The clonotype originates from a man between 18 and 29 years old who received the YFV17D yellow fever vaccine. CDR3 sequence (DNA): TGTGCCAGCAGAAGGACAGGGGGCGCGGTGACCGGGGAGCTGTTTTTT. This sequence encodes CASRRTGGAVTGELFF.